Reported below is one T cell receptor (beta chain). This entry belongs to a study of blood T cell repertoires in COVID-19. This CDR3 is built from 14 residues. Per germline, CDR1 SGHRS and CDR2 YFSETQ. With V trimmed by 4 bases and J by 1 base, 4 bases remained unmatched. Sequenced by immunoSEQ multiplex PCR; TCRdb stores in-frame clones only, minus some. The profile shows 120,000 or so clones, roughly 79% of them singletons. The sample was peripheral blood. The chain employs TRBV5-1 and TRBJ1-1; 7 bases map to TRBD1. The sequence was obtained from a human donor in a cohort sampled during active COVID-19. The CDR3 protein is CASSRGQENTEAFF. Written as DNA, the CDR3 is TGCGCCAGCAGCCGTGGACAGGAGAACACTGAAGCTTTCTTT.